Listed here is a single TCR beta chain. Assay used: immunoSEQ multiplex PCR; TCRdb lists only in-frame clones, some missing. Of 70,000 or so clones in the sample, around nine tenths were seen once. Between the trimmed V and J ends, which lost 2 bases and 0 bases, there was a span of 11 bases. CDR1 and CDR2 from the germline V gene are LNHDA and SQIVND (reference sequence). The CDR3 spans 15 residues. This entry belongs to a study of technical replicates of blood from a handful of donors. Sequenced: PBMCs. The clonotype originates from a human donor in good health. Some clones in this sample may be carry-over from other donors' samples. This rearrangement joins TRBV19 to TRBJ2-7; tentative D call: TRBD1 (5 bases). CDR3 bases: TGTGCCAGTAGTATAAGCCAGGGTTTCTCCTACGAGCAGTACTTC. Translation gives CASSISQGFSYEQYF.